These 3 T cell receptor beta chains came from one sample sequenced in a study of blood T cells in healthy people across ages. PCR was performed a second time for about 6 to 11 cycles using a sample-barcoded 5' primer and a J-beta primer mix. TCRdb analysed the 5' RACE reads with MiXCR anew, one entry per CDR3 protein. The sample lists roughly 1.9 million distinct CDR3 sequences; about two fifths were seen once. Sequencing was performed on blood. The receptors originated from a human donor in good health.

This sequence joins TRBV19 and TRBJ2-5; tentatively, D is TRBD1 (6 bases). The CDR3 is 12 amino acids. Germline assignment: CDR1 LNHDA and CDR2 SQIVND (reference sequence). V was clipped by 7 bases and J by 4 bases, with 10 bases between them. CDR3 sequence (DNA): TGTGCCAGTAAGGGACAACGAGAGACCCAGTACTTC. This gives the protein CASKGQRETQYF.

The CDR3 sequence: CASTVTSPTDTQYF. In DNA, the CDR3 is TGCGCCAGCACGGTGACTAGCCCCACAGATACGCAGTATTTT. The genes are TRBV5-1 and TRBJ2-3, with 7 bases matching TRBD2. V gave up 6 bases and J gave up 2 bases; unmatched junction bases: 6. The CDR3 extends over 14 amino acids. From germline, CDR1 is SGHRS and CDR2 YFSETQ.

The rearrangement joins TRBV7-9 to TRBJ2-4; D gene uncertain. The DNA end is a closer match to TRBJ2-7, so the J assignment may be wrong. CDR3 length: 12 amino acids. Per the germline V gene, CDR1 is SEHNR and CDR2 is FQNEAQ (reference sequence). The CDR3 spells CASSPLTGEQYF. CDR3 bases: TGTGCCAGCAGCCCTCTGACGGGCGAGCAGTACTTC.